The T cell receptor (beta chain) under discussion was sequenced for a study of blood T cell repertoires in COVID-19. Study-level information: Samples taken during acute and convalescent COVID-19 were collected in the United States, Italy and Spain. PBMCs, B-cell-depleted T cells, or T cells provided the cDNA or gDNA that made up the material.

The CDR3 length is 13 residues. V gave up 10 bases and J gave up 3 bases; unmatched junction bases: 5. In the original processing: Amplified reference gene primers provided the basis for estimating nucleated cell counts. Libraries were prepared by immunoSEQ multiplex PCR; TCRdb keeps only in-frame clonotypes and omits some of them. The V and J calls and clone size were taken over from that table, and D and trimming were inferred from the DNA. The sample lists 70,000 to 90,000 clones, approximately 82% occurring once. This chain joins TRBV12-3 or TRBV12-4 and TRBJ2-1, with 8 positions matching TRBD2. The sample was peripheral blood. The source is a woman older than 75 with acute or convalescent COVID-19. The CDR3 nucleotides read TGTGCCACCTCAGCGGGAGACTACAATGAGCAGTTCTTC. Translated: CATSAGDYNEQFF.